Presented here are 25 T cell receptor beta chains from one specimen sequenced in a study of identical twins (dated by TCRdb to the mid-2010s). Library method: 5' RACE. Reads for this sample came from an Illumina HiSeq 2000. TCRdb passed the public sequencing reads through fastp at Q25 and MiXCR, retaining productive beta sequences. Rows are unified per CDR3 protein, each entry keeping the most common DNA and genes. This sample comprises 280,000 or so distinct CDR3 sequences, under 9% of them detected only once. Together, the top ten hold approximately 2% of the sample. The sample was also linked to a second study, of yellow fever vaccine responses in identical twins.

The sequencing sample was made of memory (CD45RO+) T cells sorted from blood. This specimen's cell subset or site label, interpreted: CD45RO+ enriched T cells. The receptors here all came from a woman under 30 in good health.

The CDR3 here is CASSPGQGILAEAFF. The CDR3 bases are TGTGCCAGCAGCCCTGGACAGGGGATCCTTGCTGAAGCTTTCTTT. The chain has TRBV5-5 and TRBJ1-1; 9 bases match TRBD1. Per the germline V gene, CDR1 is SGHKS and CDR2 is YYEKEE (reference sequence). V gave up 4 bases and J gave up 6 bases; unmatched junction bases: 10. CDR3 size: 15 residues.

This rearrangement joins TRBV27 to TRBJ2-6; 7 positions match TRBD1. This CDR3 region has 21 residues. Germline-derived CDR1 and CDR2 are MNHEY and SMNVEV (reference sequence). The ends lost 5 bases at V and 0 bases at J; junction bases unmatched: 19. The CDR3 DNA follows: TGTGCCAGCAGTCTGCAGGGACAGCCTACCGTGGGGTTCTCTGGGGCCAACGTCCTGACTTTC. Translated, it gives CASSLQGQPTVGFSGANVLTF.

The chain recombines TRBV3-1 with TRBJ2-2, with D unclear. The V gene lost 5 bases and the J gene lost 0 bases, with 10 bases spanning the gap. Germline CDR1 LGHDT, CDR2 YNNKEL (reference sequence). The CDR3 covers 15 residues. The CDR3, as DNA: TGTGCCAGCAGCTCCTCCCCCACGAACACCGGGGAGCTGTTTTTT. It translates to CASSSSPTNTGELFF.

This clonotype was seen a few times. The chain employs TRBV6-2 or TRBV6-3 and TRBJ2-3; no reliable D call. The CDR3 is 12 residues long. Germline CDR1 is MNHEY and CDR2 is SVGEGT. Trimming left V 1 base short and J 8 bases short, with 7 bases between. The CDR3 DNA sequence: TGTGCCAGCAGTTACTATGGTTTTACGCAGTATTTT. Translation gives CASSYYGFTQYF.

The chain's CDR3 is CASSTDARGIQYF. CDR3 coding DNA: TGTGCCAGCAGTACGGACGCGAGGGGCATTCAGTACTTC. The V and J genes are TRBV12-3 or TRBV12-4 and TRBJ2-4; the D call may be TRBD1 or TRBD2 (5 bases each). Trimming left V 5 bases short and J 9 bases short, with 14 bases between. This CDR3 is built from 13 residues.

This clonotype was observed a handful of times. The chain employs TRBV11-2 and TRBJ2-5; D call uncertain. The CDR3 is made up of 11 amino acids. CDR1 and CDR2 (germline): SGHAT, FQNNGV. Trimming cost V 6 bases and J 1 base, with 3 bases left between them. In DNA, the CDR3 is TGTGCCAGCAGGGCCCAAGAGACCCAGTACTTC. Residues: CASRAQETQYF.

The chain has TRBV28 and TRBJ1-1; D is unclear. V lost 7 bases and J lost 5, with 17 bases in between. Per germline, CDR1 MDHEN and CDR2 SYDVKM. The CDR3 contains 14 residues. In DNA form, the CDR3 reads TGTGCCAGCATCCGGGAACTCGGTAGTACTGAAGCTTTCTTT. Translated, it gives CASIRELGSTEAFF. Combining the CDR3 with reference TRBV28 and TRBJ1-1 gives the whole variable domain DVKVTQSSRYLVKRTGEKVFLECVQDMDHENMFWYRQDPGLGLRLIYFSYDVKMKEKGDIPEGYSVSREKKERFSLILESASTNQTSMYLCASIRELGSTEAFFGQGTRLTVV.

This clonotype has just a few counts. This rearrangement joins TRBV20-1 to TRBJ2-5; 8 positions agree with TRBD1. The CDR3 is 17 amino acids. CDR1 is DFQATT, CDR2 SNEGSKA, per germline (reference sequence). The V segment lost 1 base and the J segment 2 bases; nucleotides outside the gene matches: 12. Written as DNA, the CDR3 is TGCAGTGCTAGAGGGAGGGTGGACAGGGAAAGTCAAGAGACCCAGTACTTC. Amino acids: CSARGRVDRESQETQYF.

The chain uses TRBV5-1 and TRBJ2-3; a possible D gene is TRBD1 (5 bases). With 3 bases removed from V and 0 bases from J, the gap between germline ends came to 14 bases. CDR3 length: 16 residues. Looked up from germline, CDR1 is SGHRS and CDR2 is YFSETQ. The chain's CDR3 is CASSWQGRTSTDTQYF. The CDR3 region has the DNA TGCGCCAGCAGCTGGCAGGGCCGAACTAGCACAGATACGCAGTATTTT.

In DNA, the CDR3 is TGTGCCAGCTCACAAGCGGGACTAGCGGTACGCTACGAGCAGTACTTC. Translation gives CASSQAGLAVRYEQYF. This sequence joins TRBV18 and TRBJ2-7; 11 bases match TRBD2. Germline V gene lookup returns CDR1 KGHSH and CDR2 LQKENI. The CDR3 is 16 residues long. V lost 4 bases, J lost 3 bases, and 8 bases stayed unmatched.

In this sample, this clonotype turned up many times. The J gene is TRBJ2-1, the V gene TRBV9, with D possibly being TRBD1 (5 bases). The V end was cut by 4 bases, the J end by 5 bases, with 13 bases between. The CDR3 length is 14 residues. CDR1 and CDR2 (germline): SGDLS, YYNGEE. As DNA, the CDR3 is TGTGCCAGCAGCAGCGTGGACAACAACAATGAGCAGTTCTTC. Protein: CASSSVDNNNEQFF.

This clonotype was observed a handful of times. CDR3 DNA sequence: TGTGCCAGCAGCTTAGCGGACAGGGAATACTACAATGAGCAGTTCTTC. It codes for CASSLADREYYNEQFF. V is TRBV11-2 and J is TRBJ2-1; 8 nucleotides agree with TRBD1. Germline CDR1 SGHAT, CDR2 FQNNGV. CDR3 length: 16 residues. With V trimmed by 1 base and J by 3 bases, 5 bases remained unmatched.

This clonotype came up many times. The rearrangement uses TRBV5-6 and TRBJ1-6; D gene ambiguous. V was trimmed by 0 bases and J by 6 bases, leaving 10 bases between them. The CDR3 loop spans 15 amino acids. CDR1 is SGHDT, CDR2 YYEEEE, per germline. The CDR3 sequence: CASSLATPPNSPLHF. The CDR3 DNA reads as TGTGCCAGCAGCTTGGCGACGCCACCTAATTCACCCCTCCACTTT.

The V gene is TRBV20-1, the J gene TRBJ2-7; D not resolved. The CDR3 runs to 14 residues. Trimming stripped 1 base from V and 7 bases from J, with 17 bases between. Per germline, CDR1 DFQATT and CDR2 SNEGSKA (reference sequence). The CDR3 DNA reads as TGCAGTGCTAGAGCCGGGCTAGACCTCTGGGAGCAGTACTTC. It encodes CSARAGLDLWEQYF.

This clonotype was observed a handful of times. This rearrangement joins TRBV15 to TRBJ2-2, with 8 bases matching TRBD1. The ends lost 5 bases at V and 6 bases at J; junction bases unmatched: 8. CDR1 is LNHNV and CDR2 is YYDKDF in the germline V gene (reference sequence). The CDR3 is made up of 15 amino acids. This chain's CDR3 is CATSRDRRVPGELFF. For the CDR3, the DNA is TGTGCCACCAGCCGGGACAGGCGAGTGCCCGGGGAGCTGTTTTTT.

A few counts support this clonotype. The chain couples TRBV9 to TRBJ2-3; D perhaps matches TRBD2 (6 bases). The CDR3 is 15 residues long. Germline-derived CDR1 and CDR2 are SGDLS and YYNGEE. With 2 bases removed from V and 6 bases from J, the gap between germline ends came to 16 bases. CDR3 protein: CASSVPTLAPDTQYF. DNA for the CDR3: TGTGCCAGCAGCGTGCCCACCCTAGCGCCCGATACGCAGTATTTT. Full variable domain (missing parts from reference TRBV9 and TRBJ2-3): DSGVTQTPKHLITATGQRVTLRCSPRSGDLSVYWYQQSLDQGLQFLIQYYNGEERAKGNILERFSAQQFPDLHSELNLSSLELGDSALYFCASSVPTLAPDTQYFGPGTRLTVL.

In its sample, this clonotype was seen a few times. The V call is TRBV2, the J call TRBJ1-5; no reliable D call. CDR1 SNHLY and CDR2 FYNNEI come from the germline V gene. The CDR3 runs to 17 residues. Between the trimmed V and J ends, which lost 3 bases and 0 bases, there was a span of 15 bases. CDR3 loop: CASSDLDPRYSNQPQHF. DNA of the CDR3: TGTGCCAGCAGTGACCTAGACCCTAGGTATAGCAATCAGCCCCAGCATTTT.

This chain links TRBV29-1 with TRBJ2-5; no reliable D call. The CDR3 totals 13 residues. Germline V gene lookup returns CDR1 SQVTM and CDR2 ANQGSEA. Trimming left V 1 base short and J 5 bases short, with 11 bases between. CDR3 coding DNA: TGCAGCGTTGAAGTGGAGTGGCGGGAGACCCAGTACTTC. This gives the protein CSVEVEWRETQYF. Using reference TRBV29-1 and TRBJ2-5 for the parts outside the CDR3, the full variable domain is SAVISQKPSRDICQRGTSLTIQCQVDSQVTMMFWYRQQPGQSLTLIATANQGSEATYESGFVIDKFPISRPNLTFSTLTVSNMSPEDSSIYLCSVEVEWRETQYFGPGTRLLVL.

This clonotype was detected ten times or more. The rearrangement uses TRBV29-1 and TRBJ1-2; D not certain. CDR3 length: 13 residues. Deletions cut 2 bases from V and 3 bases from J, with 10 bases between. Germline V gene sequence: CDR1 SQVTM, CDR2 ANQGSEA. The CDR3 region has the DNA TGCAGCGTTGAACGGACGGCTCACTATGGCTACACCTTC. Translating it yields CSVERTAHYGYTF.

This clonotype appeared a few times. The chain employs TRBV3-1 and TRBJ2-5; D is uncertain. Trimming took off 0 bases at V and 2 bases at J, with 13 bases between the two ends. Looked up from germline, CDR1 is LGHDT and CDR2 is YNNKEL (reference sequence). The CDR3 has 16 residues. The CDR3 protein is CASSQEFGERQETQYF. The CDR3 DNA reads TGTGCCAGCAGCCAAGAATTTGGCGAGAGGCAAGAGACCCAGTACTTC.

This chain joins TRBV28 and TRBJ2-7; 12 nucleotides agree with TRBD2. The V segment lost 6 bases and the J segment 7 bases; nucleotides outside the gene matches: 7. This CDR3 is 14 amino acids long. Looked up from germline, CDR1 is MDHEN and CDR2 is SYDVKM. Written as DNA, the CDR3 is TGTGCCAGCAGCCTGACTAGCGGGGGATTTGAGCAGTACTTC. Its protein product is CASSLTSGGFEQYF.

This clonotype was observed at least ten times. The CDR3 spells CASSDGSYGYTF. Here the CDR3 DNA reads TGCGCCAGCAGTGACGGCAGCTATGGCTACACCTTC. V gene TRBV10-1 combines with J gene TRBJ1-2; D gene ambiguous. The germline CDR1 and CDR2 sequences are WNHNN and SYGVQD (reference sequence). CDR3 length: 12 residues. Trimming took off 3 bases at V and 4 bases at J, with 6 bases between the two ends.

This clonotype was observed at least ten times. This chain joins TRBV12-3 or TRBV12-4 and TRBJ2-2; TRBD2 might be the D (6 bases). The CDR3 spans 15 residues. V lost 2 bases and J lost 6, with 13 bases in between. The CDR3 loop reads CASSLTGVVAGELFF. DNA for the CDR3: TGTGCCAGCAGTTTAACGGGAGTGGTAGCCGGGGAGCTGTTTTTT.

This clonotype was found many times. The chain joins TRBV11-2 to TRBJ2-5, with 7 bases lining up with TRBD2. The CDR3 length is 17 residues. With 6 bases clipped from V and 4 bases from J, the junction kept 17 bases outside the gene matches. Germline CDR1 and CDR2: SGHAT and FQNNGV. This CDR3 is CASSHGIAGTLVETQYF. DNA of the CDR3: TGTGCCAGCAGTCACGGTATAGCGGGCACCCTGGTAGAGACCCAGTACTTC.

This clonotype came up a few times. The genes are TRBV20-1 and TRBJ1-2, with D possibly matching TRBD1 (6 bases). This CDR3 comprises 12 residues. CDR1 and CDR2 from the germline V gene are DFQATT and SNEGSKA (reference sequence). Trimming stripped 0 bases from V and 8 bases from J, with 10 bases between. The CDR3: CSARDIGGGYTF. The CDR3 region has the DNA TGCAGTGCTAGAGATATCGGGGGCGGCTACACCTTC.